This T cell receptor beta chain was obtained from a study of control samples from healthy donors and cancer patients. This CDR3 has 18 amino acids. CDR1 and CDR2 (germline): LNHDA, SQIVND (reference sequence). V lost 1 base to trimming and J lost 7 bases; unmatched junction nucleotides: 12. Assay: immunoSEQ multiplex PCR; the TCRdb copy retains only in-frame clones and omits some. Here the sample spans under 100,000 clones, 88% being singletons. This chain links TRBV19 with TRBJ2-1, with TRBD2 matching over 11 bases. The clonotype comes from a woman aged 70 to 79 in good health. The sequenced sample consisted of blood. CDR3 region: CASSIGAGSGRAANEQFF. DNA of the CDR3: TGTGCCAGTAGTATAGGGGCAGGTAGCGGGAGGGCCGCGAATGAGCAGTTCTTC.